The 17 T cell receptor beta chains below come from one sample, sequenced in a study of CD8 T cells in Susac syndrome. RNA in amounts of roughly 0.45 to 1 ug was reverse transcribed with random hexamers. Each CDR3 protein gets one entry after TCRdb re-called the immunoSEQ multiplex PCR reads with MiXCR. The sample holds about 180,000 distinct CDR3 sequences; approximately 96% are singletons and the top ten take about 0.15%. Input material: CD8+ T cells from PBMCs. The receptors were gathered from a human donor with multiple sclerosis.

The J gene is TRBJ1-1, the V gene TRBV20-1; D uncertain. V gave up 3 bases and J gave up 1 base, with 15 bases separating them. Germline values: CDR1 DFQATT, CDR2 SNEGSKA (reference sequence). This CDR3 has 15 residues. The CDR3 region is CSASDFLQWNTEAFF. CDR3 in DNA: TGCAGTGCTAGTGACTTTCTTCAGTGGAACACTGAAGCTTTCTTT.

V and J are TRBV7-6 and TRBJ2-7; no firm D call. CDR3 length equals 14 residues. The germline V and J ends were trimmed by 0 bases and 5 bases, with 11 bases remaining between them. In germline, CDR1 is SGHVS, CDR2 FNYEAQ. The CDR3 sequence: CASSLADKKDEQYF. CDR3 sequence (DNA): TGTGCCAGCAGCTTAGCGGATAAGAAAGACGAGCAGTACTTC. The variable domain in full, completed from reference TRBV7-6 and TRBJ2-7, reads GAGVSQSPRYKVTKRGQDVALRCDPISGHVSLYWYRQALGQGPEFLTYFNYEAQQDKSGLPNDRFSAERPEGSISTLTIQRTEQRDSAMYRCASSLADKKDEQYFGPGTRLTVT.

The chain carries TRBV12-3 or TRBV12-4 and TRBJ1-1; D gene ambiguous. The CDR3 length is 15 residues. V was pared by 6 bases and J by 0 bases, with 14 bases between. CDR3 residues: CASSLRADLNTEAFF. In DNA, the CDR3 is TGTGCCAGCAGCCTTCGGGCAGATTTGAACACTGAAGCTTTCTTT.

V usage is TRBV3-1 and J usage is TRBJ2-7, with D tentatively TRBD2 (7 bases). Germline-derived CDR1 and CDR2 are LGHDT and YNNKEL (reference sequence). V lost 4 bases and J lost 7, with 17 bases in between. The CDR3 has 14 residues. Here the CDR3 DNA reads TGTGCCAGCAGCCTGCGACGGGGGGCGGGTGAGCAGTACTTC. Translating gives CASSLRRGAGEQYF.

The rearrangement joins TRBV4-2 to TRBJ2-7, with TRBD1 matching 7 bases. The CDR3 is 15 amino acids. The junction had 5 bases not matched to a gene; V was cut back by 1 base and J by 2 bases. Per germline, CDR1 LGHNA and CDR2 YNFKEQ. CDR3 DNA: TGTGCCAGCAGCCAAGTTTTGGGACAGACCTACGAGCAGTACTTC. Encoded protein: CASSQVLGQTYEQYF.

This CDR3 reads CSVQQFGRSNTGELFF. For the CDR3, the DNA is TGCAGCGTCCAACAATTCGGACGGTCGAACACCGGGGAGCTGTTTTTT. The chain couples TRBV29-1 to TRBJ2-2; no firm D call. V was pared by 6 bases and J by 0 bases, with 17 bases between. Germline CDR1 is SQVTM and CDR2 is ANQGSEA. This CDR3 is 16 amino acids long.

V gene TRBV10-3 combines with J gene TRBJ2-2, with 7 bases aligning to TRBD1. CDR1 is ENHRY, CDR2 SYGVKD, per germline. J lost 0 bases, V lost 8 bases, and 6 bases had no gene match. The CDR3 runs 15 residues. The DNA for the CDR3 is TGTGCCATCGGCGACAGGGAAACGAACACCGGGGAGCTGTTTTTT. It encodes CAIGDRETNTGELFF.

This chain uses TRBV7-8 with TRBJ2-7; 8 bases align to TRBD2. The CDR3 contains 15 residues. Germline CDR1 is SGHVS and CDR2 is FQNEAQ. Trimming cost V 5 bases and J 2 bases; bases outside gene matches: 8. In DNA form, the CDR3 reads TGTGCCAGCAGCGATAAGCGGGAGCCACCCTACGAGCAGTACTTC. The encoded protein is CASSDKREPPYEQYF.

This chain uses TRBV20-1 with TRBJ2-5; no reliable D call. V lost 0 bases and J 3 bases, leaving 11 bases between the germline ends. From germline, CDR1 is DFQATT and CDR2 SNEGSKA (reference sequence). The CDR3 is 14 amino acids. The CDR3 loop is CSARDVRREETQYF. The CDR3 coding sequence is TGCAGTGCTAGAGATGTTCGACGTGAAGAGACCCAGTACTTC.

Here the CDR3 DNA reads TGCGCCAGCAGCCTGGTAGGGACTCCCGGGGAGCTGTTTTTT. It specifies CASSLVGTPGELFF. J is TRBJ2-2 and V is TRBV4-1; D may be TRBD2 (6 bases). The germline V gene encodes CDR1 MGHRA and CDR2 YSYEKL. The CDR3 consists of 14 residues. V dropped 4 bases and J dropped 6 bases, with 12 bases sitting between them.

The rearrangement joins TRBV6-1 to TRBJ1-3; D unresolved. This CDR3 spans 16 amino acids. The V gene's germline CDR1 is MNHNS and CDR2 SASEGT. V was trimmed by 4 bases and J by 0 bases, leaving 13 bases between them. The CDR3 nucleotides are TGTGCCAGCAGTGTGGATTGGCCCGTCTCTGGAAACACCATATATTTT. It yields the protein CASSVDWPVSGNTIYF.

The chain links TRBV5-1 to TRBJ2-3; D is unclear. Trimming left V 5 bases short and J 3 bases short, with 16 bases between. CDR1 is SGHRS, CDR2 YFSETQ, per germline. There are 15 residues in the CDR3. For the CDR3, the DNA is TGCGCCAGCAGATCTAGTAGTGTCCGGACAGATACGCAGTATTTT. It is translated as CASRSSSVRTDTQYF.

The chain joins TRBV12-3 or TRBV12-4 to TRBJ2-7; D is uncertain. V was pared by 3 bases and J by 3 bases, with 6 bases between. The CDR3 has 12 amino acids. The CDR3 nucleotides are TGTGCCAGCAGTTTCGACGGCTACGAGCAGTACTTC. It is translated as CASSFDGYEQYF.

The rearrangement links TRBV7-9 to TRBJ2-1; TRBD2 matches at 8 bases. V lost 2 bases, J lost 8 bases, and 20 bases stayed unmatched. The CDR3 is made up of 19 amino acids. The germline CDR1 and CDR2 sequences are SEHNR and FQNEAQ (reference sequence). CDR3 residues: CASSLRSGGTPTTLDEQFF. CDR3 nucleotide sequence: TGTGCCAGCAGCTTAAGGAGCGGGGGCACACCGACTACATTGGATGAGCAGTTCTTC.

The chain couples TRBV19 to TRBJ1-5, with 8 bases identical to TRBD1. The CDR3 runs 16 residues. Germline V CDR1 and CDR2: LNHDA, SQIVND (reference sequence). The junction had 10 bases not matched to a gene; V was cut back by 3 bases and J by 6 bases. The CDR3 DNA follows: TGTGCCAGTAGTATTCTCAGCAGGGGGCTTGGTCAGCCCCAGCATTTT. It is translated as CASSILSRGLGQPQHF.

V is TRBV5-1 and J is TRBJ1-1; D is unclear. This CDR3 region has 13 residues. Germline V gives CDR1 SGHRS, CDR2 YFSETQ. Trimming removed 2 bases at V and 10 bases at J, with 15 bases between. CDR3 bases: TGCGCCAGCAGCTTTTGGACGGAGGGTGGAGCTTTCTTT. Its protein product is CASSFWTEGGAFF.

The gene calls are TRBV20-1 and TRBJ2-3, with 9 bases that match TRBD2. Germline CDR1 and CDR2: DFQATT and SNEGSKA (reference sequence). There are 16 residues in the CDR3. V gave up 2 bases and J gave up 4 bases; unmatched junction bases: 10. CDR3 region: CSARQTSGRVPDTQYF. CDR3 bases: TGCAGTGCTAGACAGACTAGCGGAAGGGTGCCAGATACGCAGTATTTT.